The present T cell receptor beta chain was sequenced within a study of blood T cell repertoires in COVID-19. Looking at the study overall: Sample material is recorded as cDNA or gDNA derived from T cells, B-cell-depleted T cells, or PBMCs.

Living in about two dozen US areas, the participants were between roughly 18 and 89 years of age. Participants were placed into cohorts based on the clinical history they reported. Authors' analysis steps: Nucleated cell counts were estimated from reference gene primer amplification. Here immunoSEQ multiplex PCR was the method, and the copy in TCRdb shows in-frame clones only, minus some. V, J and clone size are those of that table, while D and trimming were read from the DNA. The sample includes over 200,000 clones, 90% of them seen just once. This clone was seen just once. V lost 3 bases and J lost 7, with 15 bases in between. Germline CDR1 is MGHRA and CDR2 is YSYEKL. The CDR3 consists of 15 residues.

The chain uses TRBV4-1 and TRBJ1-4; tentative D call: TRBD1 (5 bases). The sequence was obtained from a young man who had been exposed to COVID-19. The source material was PBMCs or T cells enriched from blood (not recorded which). The CDR3 is CASSHLGGVAEKLFF. The CDR3 coding sequence is TGCGCCAGCAGCCACCTCGGAGGGGTTGCTGAAAAACTGTTTTTT.